This T cell receptor (beta chain) was sequenced in a study of blood T cell repertoires in COVID-19. Background on the study: Samples came from the United States, Italy and Spain, spanning acute and convalescent COVID-19. PBMCs, B-cell-depleted T cells, or T cells provided the cDNA or gDNA that made up the material.

Germline V gives CDR1 SGHDN, CDR2 FVKESK. This CDR3 comprises 13 residues. With V trimmed by 6 bases and J by 3 bases, 5 bases remained unmatched. Per the study methods: Amplification of reference gene primers was used by the study to estimate nucleated cell counts. The protocol was immunoSEQ multiplex PCR, while the TCRdb copy is restricted to in-frame clones and leaves out a portion. That table supplies the V and J calls and clone size; D and trimming were determined from the DNA. Of 65,000 to 90,000 clones listed, roughly 84% were seen once; the top ten hold around 28%. The receptor comes from a human donor in a cohort sampled during active COVID-19. The gene calls are TRBV14 and TRBJ2-7; 7 nucleotides agree with TRBD1. Sequencing was done on a sample of peripheral blood. The CDR3 is CASRETGNYEQYF. DNA for the CDR3: TGTGCCAGCAGGGAGACAGGGAACTACGAGCAGTACTTC.